The next 10 T cell receptor beta chains were all read from a single sample in a study of T cells after yellow fever vaccination. From the 5' RACE reads, TCRdb called clonotypes with MiXCR, one entry per CDR3 protein. The sample includes about 85,000 distinct CDR3 sequences, about an eighth seen only once; the top ten take roughly 24%. The sequences come from CD8+ T cells not binding an NS4B(214-222) dextramer, sorted from PBMCs, collected roughly 20 days after the first yellow fever vaccination. All receptors come from a man younger than 35 who received the YFV17D yellow fever vaccine.

This clonotype has only a few counts. The J gene is TRBJ2-3, the V gene TRBV4-1, with unresolved D. The CDR3 is 13 residues long. Trimming took 4 bases from V and 4 from J, leaving 9 bases between them. In germline, CDR1 is MGHRA, CDR2 YSYEKL. This chain's CDR3 is CASSPEPADTQYF. CDR3 DNA: TGCGCCAGCAGCCCGGAGCCTGCAGATACGCAGTATTTT.

This clonotype is judged medium-sized. The genes are TRBV12-3 or TRBV12-4 and TRBJ2-5; D might be TRBD1 or TRBD2, each matching 5 bases. This CDR3 spans 11 amino acids. The V end was cut by 9 bases, the J end by 5 bases, with 10 bases between. Written as DNA, the CDR3 is TGTGCCAGTGGGACCCGGGAGACCCAGTACTTC. Its protein product is CASGTRETQYF.

This clonotype was found a few times. The chain is built from TRBV27 and TRBJ1-5; D is perhaps TRBD1 (5 bases). CDR1 and CDR2 from the germline V gene are MNHEY and SMNVEV (reference sequence). V was trimmed by 5 bases and J by 9 bases, leaving 14 bases between them. The CDR3 runs 13 residues. CDR3 DNA sequence: TGTGCCAGCAGTCAAAAGGGGTCGGGGCCCCAGCATTTT. This encodes CASSQKGSGPQHF.

This clonotype was detected only a few times. This chain joins TRBV28 and TRBJ2-7; D is ambiguous. V lost 3 bases and J lost 6, with 6 bases in between. Germline lookup yields CDR1 MDHEN and CDR2 SYDVKM. This CDR3 has 11 residues. CDR3 bases: TGTGCCAGCAGTTTGGACGGCGAGCAGTACGTC. It is translated as CASSLDGEQYV.

This chain joins TRBV25-1 and TRBJ1-1; D might be TRBD1 (6 bases). Trimming cost V 2 bases and J 3 bases, with 16 bases left between them. Germline-derived CDR1 and CDR2 are MGHDK and SYGVNS. This CDR3 region has 16 residues. DNA of the CDR3: TGTGCCAGCAGTGAACGAGGGGGGCCCCTGTACACTGAAGCTTTCTTT. As protein: CASSERGGPLYTEAFF.

This clonotype was counted only a few times. This chain joins TRBV4-3 and TRBJ1-2; D is undetermined. There are 15 residues in the CDR3. The germline gives CDR1 LGHNA, CDR2 YSLEER. Trimming took 0 bases from V and 2 from J, leaving 10 bases between them. The CDR3 DNA sequence: TGCGCCAGCAGCCAAGATCACGGGAACAACTATGGCTACACCTTC. Protein: CASSQDHGNNYGYTF.

This clonotype has a handful of counts. The rearrangement links TRBV5-1 to TRBJ1-1; D not certain. Germline V gene data show CDR1 as SGHRS and CDR2 as YFSETQ. The CDR3 contains 13 residues. V lost 2 bases, J lost 3 bases, and 8 bases lay in between. The CDR3 reads CASSFGQYTEAFF. CDR3 coding DNA: TGCGCCAGCAGCTTCGGGCAGTACACTGAAGCTTTCTTT.

The V and J genes are TRBV5-6 and TRBJ2-5; 8 bases match TRBD2. Germline CDR1 and CDR2: SGHDT and YYEEEE. This CDR3 is 16 amino acids long. Trimming cost V 5 bases and J 2 bases; bases outside gene matches: 11. The CDR3 loop is CASSPLLAGFQETQYF. The CDR3, as DNA: TGTGCCAGCAGTCCACTCCTAGCGGGTTTTCAAGAGACCCAGTACTTC.

This clonotype has a handful of counts. V gene TRBV14 combines with J gene TRBJ2-7, with 8 bases that match TRBD2. V lost 3 bases to trimming and J lost 4 bases; unmatched junction nucleotides: 5. The CDR3 totals 14 residues. Germline V gives CDR1 SGHDN, CDR2 FVKESK. The CDR3 bases are TGTGCCAGCAGCCATACCGGGGGGGCATACGAGCAGTACTTC. Encoded protein: CASSHTGGAYEQYF.

The chain couples TRBV4-2 to TRBJ2-1, with D perhaps matching TRBD1 or TRBD2 (5 bases each). The germline V gene has CDR1 LGHNA and CDR2 YNFKEQ. The V gene lost 1 base and the J gene lost 10 bases, with 29 bases spanning the gap. CDR3 size: 19 residues. This CDR3 reads CASSQVGLRRAGRSVEQFF. Written as DNA, the CDR3 is TGTGCCAGCAGCCAAGTAGGTCTACGGCGAGCAGGGAGATCCGTAGAGCAGTTCTTC.